The 32 T cell receptor beta chains below come from one sample, sequenced in a study of cytomegalovirus exposure and HLA in healthy donors. PCR employed 60 Vbeta and 13 Jbeta primers. The repertoire was sequenced with immunoSEQ multiplex PCR; TCRdb's copy has only in-frame clones and lacks some. This sample carries 140,000 to 150,000 clones, with around 1.6% going to the ten biggest clones. The specimen was PBMCs. These TCRs come from a woman between 50 and 59 years old in good health and CMV-seronegative.

The J gene is TRBJ1-5, the V gene TRBV6-1, with 7 bases that match TRBD1. Germline-derived CDR1 and CDR2 are MNHNS and SASEGT. This CDR3 spans 15 amino acids. V trimming: 3 bases; J trimming: 8 bases; junction bases outside the gene matches: 10. The CDR3 DNA reads as TGTGCCAGCAGTGATAAGAAGACAGGGACGGAGCCCCAGCATTTT. This encodes CASSDKKTGTEPQHF.

The chain employs TRBV19 and TRBJ2-1; D is unclear. The CDR3 is 13 residues long. Deletions cut 9 bases from V and 2 bases from J, with 11 bases between. From germline, CDR1 is LNHDA and CDR2 SQIVND (reference sequence). The CDR3 sequence is CASSQVPYNEQFF. DNA for the CDR3: TGTGCCAGCTCCCAGGTTCCCTACAATGAGCAGTTCTTC.

The gene calls are TRBV27 and TRBJ2-7; 9 positions agree with TRBD2. V was clipped by 2 bases and J by 7 bases; unmatched bases: 9. Germline V gene data show CDR1 as MNHEY and CDR2 as SMNVEV (reference sequence). This CDR3 region has 15 residues. CDR3 amino acids: CASSLQAGGPNEQYF. The CDR3 coding sequence is TGTGCCAGCAGTTTACAGGCGGGGGGGCCGAATGAGCAGTACTTC.

This CDR3 reads CASSLGLAGGSEQFF. For the CDR3, the DNA is TGTGCCAGCAGTTTGGGACTAGCGGGAGGAAGTGAGCAGTTCTTC. The chain carries TRBV28 and TRBJ2-1, with TRBD2 matching over 15 bases. The trim removed 3 bases at V and 9 bases at J, leaving 3 bases unmatched. Germline CDR1 and CDR2: MDHEN and SYDVKM. This CDR3 region has 15 residues.

The CDR3 reads CASTSGGPDPEQYF. In DNA form, the CDR3 reads TGTGCCAGCACAAGCGGGGGGCCAGACCCCGAGCAGTACTTC. V is TRBV25-1 and J is TRBJ2-7; 9 bases match TRBD2. The CDR3 runs 14 residues. Germline loops: CDR1 MGHDK, CDR2 SYGVNS. Trimming cost V 7 bases and J 6 bases; bases outside gene matches: 10.

This chain links TRBV30 with TRBJ2-7; TRBD2 agrees at 9 bases. There are 13 residues in the CDR3. The V gene's germline CDR1 is GTSNPN and CDR2 SVGIG (reference sequence). J lost 6 bases, V lost 2 bases, and 5 bases had no gene match. In DNA, the CDR3 is TGTGCCTGGAGTATAGCGGGAGCGTTCGAGCAGTACTTC. Translated: CAWSIAGAFEQYF.

Concerning this clone: Other nucleotide sequences in the sample specify the same CDR3. This chain links TRBV9 with TRBJ2-7; 11 nucleotides match TRBD2. CDR3 length: 14 residues. V lost 4 bases and J lost 3; bases outside the gene matches: 3. In germline, CDR1 is SGDLS, CDR2 YYNGEE. CDR3 nucleotides: TGTGCCAGCAGCCCAGGACTAGCGGGCTACGAGCAGTACTTC. Protein sequence: CASSPGLAGYEQYF. Variable domain in full (rest from reference TRBV9 and TRBJ2-7): DSGVTQTPKHLITATGQRVTLRCSPRSGDLSVYWYQQSLDQGLQFLIQYYNGEERAKGNILERFSAQQFPDLHSELNLSSLELGDSALYFCASSPGLAGYEQYFGPGTRLTVT.

The J gene is TRBJ2-3, the V gene TRBV5-1; the match to TRBD2 covers 12 bases. Germline V CDR1 and CDR2: SGHRS, YFSETQ. The J segment lost 5 bases and the V segment lost 3 bases, leaving 4 bases of the junction unmatched. The CDR3 sequence is 15 residues long. The CDR3 nucleotides read TGCGCCAGCAGCTCTCTAGCGGGGGGGCTAGATACGCAGTATTTT. Its translation is CASSSLAGGLDTQYF.

The chain links TRBV11-3 to TRBJ2-7, with D possibly being TRBD1 (6 bases). V dropped 5 bases and J dropped 0 bases, with 11 bases sitting between them. The germline V gene has CDR1 SGHNT and CDR2 YENEEA. The CDR3 loop spans 14 amino acids. The CDR3 coding sequence is TGTGCCAGCAGCCTCCGGGACAACTCCTACGAGCAGTACTTC. It encodes CASSLRDNSYEQYF.

The chain employs TRBV6-1 and TRBJ2-5; 8 positions agree with TRBD1. The CDR3 is made up of 15 amino acids. V trimming: 3 bases; J trimming: 5 bases; junction bases outside the gene matches: 8. The germline gives CDR1 MNHNS, CDR2 SASEGT. The CDR3 DNA reads TGTGCCAGCAGTGATATCGGACAGGGAAGGGAGACCCAGTACTTC. This translates into CASSDIGQGRETQYF.

The chain combines TRBV18 with TRBJ1-2; 8 nucleotides match TRBD1. J gave up 7 bases and V 0 bases, and 7 bases lay outside the gene matches. CDR1 KGHSH and CDR2 LQKENI come from the germline V gene. This CDR3 has 15 amino acids. DNA for the CDR3: TGTGCCAGCTCACCACCGGGACAGGCCGACATTGGCTACACCTTC. Its protein product is CASSPPGQADIGYTF.

The gene calls are TRBV19 and TRBJ1-1; a possible D gene is TRBD1 (5 bases). The CDR3 sequence is 15 residues long. V was cut by 0 bases and J by 1 base, with 9 bases left in between. Germline values: CDR1 LNHDA, CDR2 SQIVND (reference sequence). CDR3 nucleotide sequence: TGTGCCAGTAGTATAGATCCAGGGCCGAACACTGAAGCTTTCTTT. Amino acid sequence: CASSIDPGPNTEAFF.

The chain uses TRBV4-1 and TRBJ1-2; 7 nucleotides match TRBD1. V gave up 1 base and J gave up 6 bases; unmatched junction bases: 5. The length of the CDR3 is 14 residues. Looked up from germline, CDR1 is MGHRA and CDR2 is YSYEKL. CDR3 DNA sequence: TGCGCCAGCAGCCAAGTCCGACAGGGACATGGCTACACCTTC. It is translated as CASSQVRQGHGYTF.

The chain is built from TRBV5-1 and TRBJ2-5; TRBD1 might be the D (5 bases). CDR1 is SGHRS and CDR2 is YFSETQ in the germline V gene. The V and J ends lost 2 bases and 1 base respectively, with 6 bases between them. CDR3 length equals 13 residues. CDR3 sequence: CASSFDSQETQYF. DNA of the CDR3: TGCGCCAGCAGCTTTGACAGCCAAGAGACCCAGTACTTC. The full variable domain, rest sourced from reference TRBV5-1 and TRBJ2-5, is KAGVTQTPRYLIKTRGQQVTLSCSPISGHRSVSWYQQTPGQGLQFLFEYFSETQRNKGNFPGRFSGRQFSNSRSEMNVSTLELGDSALYLCASSFDSQETQYFGPGTRLLVL.

The V gene is TRBV19, the J gene TRBJ1-3, with 7 bases identical to TRBD1. Germline CDR1 LNHDA, CDR2 SQIVND (reference sequence). CDR3 length equals 18 residues. The J segment lost 0 bases and the V segment lost 4 bases, leaving 12 bases of the junction unmatched. CDR3 sequence: CASSSRQGTVNSGNTIYF. The CDR3 nucleotides read TGTGCCAGTAGTAGCAGGCAAGGGACAGTCAACTCTGGAAACACCATATATTTT.

The rearrangement links TRBV9 to TRBJ2-3, with 10 bases that match TRBD2. The CDR3 sequence is 15 residues long. V was pared by 3 bases and J by 1 base, with 2 bases of the junction left unmatched. Germline CDR1 and CDR2: SGDLS and YYNGEE. The CDR3 is CASSGAGGGTDTQYF. Here the CDR3 DNA reads TGTGCCAGCAGCGGAGCGGGGGGGGGCACAGATACGCAGTATTTT.

The chain combines TRBV4-1 with TRBJ2-2; TRBD2 matches at 12 bases. V was pared by 8 bases and J by 8 bases, with 9 bases of the junction left unmatched. This CDR3 is 15 amino acids long. Germline V CDR1 and CDR2: MGHRA, YSYEKL. Here the CDR3 reads CASDPGLAGPGELFF. DNA of the CDR3: TGCGCCAGCGACCCGGGACTAGCGGGCCCGGGGGAGCTGTTTTTT.

The CDR3 loop reads CASTPGASYEQYF. CDR3 coding DNA: TGTGCCAGCACCCCGGGAGCTAGCTACGAGCAGTACTTC. The chain links TRBV7-2 to TRBJ2-7, with D tentatively TRBD2 (6 bases). The germline V gene has CDR1 SGHTA and CDR2 FQGNSA. CDR3 length: 13 residues. Trimming removed 7 bases at V and 3 bases at J, with 13 bases between.

The V gene is TRBV9, the J gene TRBJ2-1, with TRBD2 matching 12 bases. This CDR3 region has 15 residues. Germline-derived CDR1 and CDR2 are SGDLS and YYNGEE. J lost 12 bases, V lost 4 bases, and 11 bases had no gene match. The CDR3 DNA follows: TGTGCCAGCAGCCTACTAGCGGGGGGTGAGAGGGGGCAGTTCTTC. Encoded protein: CASSLLAGGERGQFF. The full variable domain, with the rest looked up from reference TRBV9 and TRBJ2-1, is DSGVTQTPKHLITATGQRVTLRCSPRSGDLSVYWYQQSLDQGLQFLIQYYNGEERAKGNILERFSAQQFPDLHSELNLSSLELGDSALYFCASSLLAGGERGQFFGPGTRLTVL.

CDR3 sequence (DNA): TGTGCCAGCAGTTTCTCCGGGGGACAGTCCTACGAGCAGTACTTC. Residues: CASSFSGGQSYEQYF. The chain has TRBV27 and TRBJ2-7; TRBD1 is a possible D gene (7 bases). Germline loops: CDR1 MNHEY, CDR2 SMNVEV (reference sequence). V lost 3 bases and J lost 1, with 13 bases in between. The CDR3 contains 15 residues.

The rearrangement links TRBV20-1 to TRBJ1-2, with D tentatively TRBD1 (6 bases). Germline lookup yields CDR1 DFQATT and CDR2 SNEGSKA (reference sequence). CDR3 length: 10 amino acids. Trimming shortened V by 6 bases and J by 8 bases, and 10 bases separated the two germline ends. In DNA, the CDR3 is TGCAGTGCCCAGGGGAACGGCTACACCTTC. It specifies CSAQGNGYTF.

This chain links TRBV4-1 with TRBJ1-3, with D maybe TRBD1 (5 bases). The V and J ends lost 2 bases and 3 bases respectively, with 23 bases between them. Germline CDR1 reads MGHRA; CDR2 reads YSYEKL. This CDR3 comprises 19 residues. CDR3 nucleotide sequence: TGCGCCAGCAGCCAAACCCCGGTTAAGGGGCGCATGGGTGGAAACACCATATATTTT. Its translation is CASSQTPVKGRMGGNTIYF.

The chain employs TRBV30 and TRBJ1-2; TRBD1 matches at 11 bases. The junction had 4 bases not matched to a gene; V was cut back by 5 bases and J by 5 bases. This CDR3 contains 13 residues. Germline assignment: CDR1 GTSNPN and CDR2 SVGIG (reference sequence). CDR3 in DNA: TGTGCCTGGGGACAGGGGGCTGAATATGGCTACACCTTC. It codes for CAWGQGAEYGYTF.

The J gene is TRBJ2-2, the V gene TRBV30, with 7 bases fitting TRBD2. This CDR3 spans 15 amino acids. V shed 8 bases, J shed 4 bases, and the junction held 13 bases outside the gene matches. Germline values: CDR1 GTSNPN, CDR2 SVGIG (reference sequence). In nucleotides, the CDR3 is TGTGCCGGGATGGAGGCGGGAGCGGGCACCGGGGAGCTGTTTTTT. As protein: CAGMEAGAGTGELFF.

The rearrangement joins TRBV18 to TRBJ2-2, with 7 nucleotides matching TRBD1. V shed 4 bases, J shed 15 bases, and the junction held 8 bases outside the gene matches. Germline values: CDR1 KGHSH, CDR2 LQKENI. The CDR3 has 12 residues. The CDR3 DNA sequence: TGTGCCAGCTCACAAGACCCAGGGGGATTGTTTTTT. Protein: CASSQDPGGLFF.

J is TRBJ1-1 and V is TRBV6-5; D remains ambiguous. Germline CDR1 reads MNHEY; CDR2 reads SVGAGI. Trimming shortened V by 5 bases and J by 7 bases, and 11 bases separated the two germline ends. The CDR3 has 12 residues. CDR3 residues: CASSEYLSEAFF. The CDR3 DNA follows: TGTGCCAGCAGTGAATATCTTAGTGAAGCTTTCTTT.

The rearrangement joins TRBV18 to TRBJ2-2, with TRBD2 matching 9 bases. The CDR3 extends over 16 amino acids. The ends lost 5 bases at V and 3 bases at J; junction bases unmatched: 7. The germline gives CDR1 KGHSH, CDR2 LQKENI. The CDR3 sequence: CASSFRLAEDTGELFF. The CDR3 DNA follows: TGTGCCAGCTCATTTCGACTAGCGGAGGACACCGGGGAGCTGTTTTTT. Full variable domain (remainder filled in from reference TRBV18 and TRBJ2-2): NAGVMQNPRHLVRRRGQEARLRCSPMKGHSHVYWYRQLPEEGLKFMVYLQKENIIDESGMPKERFSAEFPKEGPSILRIQQVVRGDSAAYFCASSFRLAEDTGELFFGEGSRLTVL.

CDR3 amino acids: CASSLRGNSYNEQFF. The CDR3, as DNA: TGTGCCAGTTCCCTTCGGGGAAATTCCTACAATGAGCAGTTCTTC. The chain couples TRBV19 to TRBJ2-1; D perhaps matches TRBD2 (5 bases). The CDR3 spans 15 residues. Germline V gene sequence: CDR1 LNHDA, CDR2 SQIVND (reference sequence). V was shortened by 8 bases and J by 1 base, with 15 bases between the two germline ends.

This chain joins TRBV19 and TRBJ1-2; 9 nucleotides line up with TRBD1. Trimming took 7 bases from V and 2 from J; bases not matched to a gene: 8. Germline assignment: CDR1 LNHDA and CDR2 SQIVND (reference sequence). The length of the CDR3 is 15 residues. CDR3 nucleotide sequence: TGTGCCAGTATCGGGGACAGGGTCCTAAACTATGGCTACACCTTC. Amino acid sequence: CASIGDRVLNYGYTF.

The chain combines TRBV28 with TRBJ2-3; 7 bases are shared with TRBD2. Germline CDR1 MDHEN, CDR2 SYDVKM. J gave up 11 bases and V 3 bases, and 8 bases lay outside the gene matches. CDR3 length: 13 amino acids. CDR3 protein: CASSFPGGKLQYF. In DNA, the CDR3 is TGTGCCAGCAGTTTTCCGGGGGGTAAACTGCAGTATTTT.

This sequence joins TRBV4-2 and TRBJ1-6, with D tentatively TRBD1 (5 bases). V lost 1 base to trimming and J lost 7 bases, with 17 bases between them. This CDR3 has 17 amino acids. Per the germline V gene, CDR1 is LGHNA and CDR2 is YNFKEQ. CDR3 sequence (DNA): TGTGCCAGCAGCCAAGGACTCCGACAGAGGTTAAATTCACCCCTCCACTTT. Translation gives CASSQGLRQRLNSPLHF.

In regard to this clone: Other DNA sequences of this sample code for an identical CDR3. DNA for the CDR3: TGCGCCAGCAGCCCGACAGGGGACACTGAAGCTTTCTTT. Translation gives CASSPTGDTEAFF. The chain combines TRBV5-1 with TRBJ1-1; 8 bases match TRBD1. With V trimmed by 4 bases and J by 3 bases, 2 bases remained unmatched. The germline V gene encodes CDR1 SGHRS and CDR2 YFSETQ. This CDR3 is built from 13 residues.